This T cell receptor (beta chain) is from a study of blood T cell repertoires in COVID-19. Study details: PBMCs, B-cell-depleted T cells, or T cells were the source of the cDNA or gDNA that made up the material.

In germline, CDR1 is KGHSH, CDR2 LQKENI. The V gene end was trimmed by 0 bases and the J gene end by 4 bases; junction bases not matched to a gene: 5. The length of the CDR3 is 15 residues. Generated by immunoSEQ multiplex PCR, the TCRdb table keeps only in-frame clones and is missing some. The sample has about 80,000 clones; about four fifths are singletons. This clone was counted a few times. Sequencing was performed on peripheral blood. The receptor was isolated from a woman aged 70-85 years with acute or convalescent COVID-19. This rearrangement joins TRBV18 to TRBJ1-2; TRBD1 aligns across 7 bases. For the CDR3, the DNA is TGTGCCAGCTCACCACCTAACCGGGACAGCTATGGCTACACCTTC. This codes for CASSPPNRDSYGYTF.